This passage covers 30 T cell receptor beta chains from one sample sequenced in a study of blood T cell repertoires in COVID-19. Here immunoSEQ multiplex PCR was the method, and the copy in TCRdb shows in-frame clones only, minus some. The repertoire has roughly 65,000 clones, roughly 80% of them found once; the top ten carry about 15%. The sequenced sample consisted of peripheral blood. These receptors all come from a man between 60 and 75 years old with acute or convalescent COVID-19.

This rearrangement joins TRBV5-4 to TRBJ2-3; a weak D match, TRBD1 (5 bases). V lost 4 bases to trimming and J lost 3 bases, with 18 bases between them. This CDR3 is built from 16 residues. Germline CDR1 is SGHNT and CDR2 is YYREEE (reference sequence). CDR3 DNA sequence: TGTGCCAGCAGCCTCAGGGTTGACGGATTTACAGATACGCAGTATTTT. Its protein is CASSLRVDGFTDTQYF.

The CDR3 DNA is TGTGCCAGCAGCTTAAGTCTTGGGGAGACTGAAGCTTTCTTT. Translation: CASSLSLGETEAFF. J is TRBJ1-1 and V is TRBV7-2; D unclear. Germline V gene data show CDR1 as SGHTA and CDR2 as FQGNSA. With 2 bases removed from V and 5 bases from J, the gap between germline ends came to 12 bases. The CDR3 consists of 14 residues.

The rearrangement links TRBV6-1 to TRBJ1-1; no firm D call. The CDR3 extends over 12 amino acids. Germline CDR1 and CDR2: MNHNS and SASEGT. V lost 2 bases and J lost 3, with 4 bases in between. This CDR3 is CASSEQYTEAFF. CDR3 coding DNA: TGTGCCAGCAGTGAACAATACACTGAAGCTTTCTTT.

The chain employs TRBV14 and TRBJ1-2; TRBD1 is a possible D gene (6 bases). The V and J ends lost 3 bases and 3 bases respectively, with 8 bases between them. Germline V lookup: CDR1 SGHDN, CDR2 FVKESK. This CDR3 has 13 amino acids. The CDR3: CASSQQGYYGYTF. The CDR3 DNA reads TGTGCCAGCAGCCAGCAGGGGTACTATGGCTACACCTTC.

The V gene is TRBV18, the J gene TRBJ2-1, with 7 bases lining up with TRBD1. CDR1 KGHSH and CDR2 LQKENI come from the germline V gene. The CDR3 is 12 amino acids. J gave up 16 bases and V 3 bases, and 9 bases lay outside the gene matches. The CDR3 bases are TGTGCCAGCTCACCCCCGGGACAGCTCGTCTTCTTC. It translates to CASSPPGQLVFF.

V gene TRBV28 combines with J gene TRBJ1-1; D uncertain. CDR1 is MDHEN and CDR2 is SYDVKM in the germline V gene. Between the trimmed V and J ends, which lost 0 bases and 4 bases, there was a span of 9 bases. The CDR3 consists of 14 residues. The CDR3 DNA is TGTGCCAGCAGTTTATGGGCCGGGGTCACTGAAGCTTTCTTT. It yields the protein CASSLWAGVTEAFF.

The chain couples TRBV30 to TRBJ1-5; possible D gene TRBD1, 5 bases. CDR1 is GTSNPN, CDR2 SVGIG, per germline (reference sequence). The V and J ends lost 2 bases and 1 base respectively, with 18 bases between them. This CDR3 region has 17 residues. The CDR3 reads CAWSRDRGQISNQPQHF. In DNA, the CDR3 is TGTGCCTGGAGTAGGGATAGGGGCCAGATAAGCAATCAGCCCCAGCATTTT.

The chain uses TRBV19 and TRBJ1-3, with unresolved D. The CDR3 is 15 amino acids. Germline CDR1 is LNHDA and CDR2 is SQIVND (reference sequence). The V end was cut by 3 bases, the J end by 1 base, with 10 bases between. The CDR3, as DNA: TGTGCCAGTAGTATCAATCAGTTATCTGGAAACACCATATATTTT. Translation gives CASSINQLSGNTIYF.

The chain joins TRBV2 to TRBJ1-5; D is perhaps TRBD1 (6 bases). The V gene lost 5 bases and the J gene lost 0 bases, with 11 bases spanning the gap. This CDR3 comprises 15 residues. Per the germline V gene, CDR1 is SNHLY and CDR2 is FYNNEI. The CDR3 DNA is TGTGCCAGCAGTCCAAAGACAGGTAGCAATCAGCCCCAGCATTTT. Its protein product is CASSPKTGSNQPQHF.

CDR3 nucleotides: TGTGCCAGCAGTTATAACAGGGGCTTGAACACTGAAGCTTTCTTT. Amino acid sequence: CASSYNRGLNTEAFF. The V and J genes are TRBV27 and TRBJ1-1; 7 nucleotides line up with TRBD1. Germline V gene data show CDR1 as MNHEY and CDR2 as SMNVEV (reference sequence). The CDR3 runs 15 residues. Losses at the gene ends were 4 bases for V and 0 bases for J; bases not matched to a gene: 5.

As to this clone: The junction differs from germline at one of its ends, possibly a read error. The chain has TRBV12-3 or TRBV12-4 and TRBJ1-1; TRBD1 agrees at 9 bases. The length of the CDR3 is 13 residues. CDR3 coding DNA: TGTGCCAGCAGAGGACAGGGGAACTCTGAAGCTTTCTTT. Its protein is CASRGQGNSEAFF.

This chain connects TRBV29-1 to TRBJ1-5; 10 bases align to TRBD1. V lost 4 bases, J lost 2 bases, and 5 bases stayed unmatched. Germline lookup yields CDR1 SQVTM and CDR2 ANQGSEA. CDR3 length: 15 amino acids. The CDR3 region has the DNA TGCAGCGTTGGGACAGGGGGAAGCGGCAATCAGCCCCAGCATTTT. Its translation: CSVGTGGSGNQPQHF.

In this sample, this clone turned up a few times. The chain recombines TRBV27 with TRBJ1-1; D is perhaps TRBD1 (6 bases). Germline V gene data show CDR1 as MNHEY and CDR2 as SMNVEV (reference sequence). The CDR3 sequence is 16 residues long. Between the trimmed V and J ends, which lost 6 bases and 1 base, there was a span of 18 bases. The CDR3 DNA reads TGTGCCAGCAGCCCAGGCGGGGGGCCAGGGAACACTGAAGCTTTCTTT. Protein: CASSPGGGPGNTEAFF.

The CDR3 bases are TGTGCCAGTAGTCTCGCTAACAGGGGTGGTAGTTCACCCCTCCACTTT. As protein: CASSLANRGGSSPLHF. The chain carries TRBV19 and TRBJ1-6; 7 bases are a match to TRBD1. This CDR3 spans 16 amino acids. The J segment lost 9 bases and the V segment lost 5 bases, leaving 13 bases of the junction unmatched. Germline CDR1 and CDR2: LNHDA and SQIVND (reference sequence).

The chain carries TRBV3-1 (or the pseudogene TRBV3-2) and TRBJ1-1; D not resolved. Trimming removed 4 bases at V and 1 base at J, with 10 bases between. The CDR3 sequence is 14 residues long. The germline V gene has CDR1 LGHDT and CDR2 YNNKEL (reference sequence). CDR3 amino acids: CASSPSIENTEAFF. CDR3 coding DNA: TGTGCCAGCAGCCCATCCATAGAGAACACTGAAGCTTTCTTT.

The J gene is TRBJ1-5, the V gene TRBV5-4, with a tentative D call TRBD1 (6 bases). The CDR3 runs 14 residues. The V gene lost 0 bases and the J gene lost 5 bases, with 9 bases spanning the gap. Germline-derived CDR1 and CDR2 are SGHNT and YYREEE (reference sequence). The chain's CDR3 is CASSLDRVDQPQHF. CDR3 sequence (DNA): TGTGCCAGCAGCTTGGACAGGGTGGATCAGCCCCAGCATTTT.

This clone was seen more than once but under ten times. The CDR3 here is CASSRDRVPNSPLHF. The DNA of the CDR3 is TGTGCCAGTTCGCGAGACAGGGTCCCAAATTCACCCCTCCACTTT. V usage is TRBV19 and J usage is TRBJ1-6; 7 bases are shared with TRBD1. Trimming took 8 bases from V and 7 from J; bases not matched to a gene: 11. The CDR3 extends over 15 amino acids. The germline CDR1 and CDR2 sequences are LNHDA and SQIVND (reference sequence). The whole variable domain, remainder taken from reference TRBV19 and TRBJ1-6, is DGGITQSPKYLFRKEGQNVTLSCEQNLNHDAMYWYRQDPGQGLRLIYYSQIVNDFQKGDIAEGYSVSREKKESFPLTVTSAQKNPTAFYLCASSRDRVPNSPLHFGNGTRLTVT.

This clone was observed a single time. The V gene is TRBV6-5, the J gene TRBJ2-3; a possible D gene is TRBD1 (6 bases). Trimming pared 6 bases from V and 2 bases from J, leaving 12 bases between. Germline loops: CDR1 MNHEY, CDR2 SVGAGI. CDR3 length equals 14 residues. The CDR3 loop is CASSWGTNTDTQYF. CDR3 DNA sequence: TGTGCCAGCAGCTGGGGGACAAACACAGATACGCAGTATTTT.

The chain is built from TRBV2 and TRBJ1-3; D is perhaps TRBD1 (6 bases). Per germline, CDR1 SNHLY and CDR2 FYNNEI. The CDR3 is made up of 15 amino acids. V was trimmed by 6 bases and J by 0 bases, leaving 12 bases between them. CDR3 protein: CASSDRRGSGNTIYF. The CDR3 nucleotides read TGTGCCAGCAGCGACAGGCGAGGCTCTGGAAACACCATATATTTT.

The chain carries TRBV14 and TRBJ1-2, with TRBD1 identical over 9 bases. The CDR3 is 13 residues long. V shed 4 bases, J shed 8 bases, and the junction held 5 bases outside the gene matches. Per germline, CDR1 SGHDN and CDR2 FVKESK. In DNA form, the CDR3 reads TGTGCCAGCAGCCCCGGGACAGGGTGGGGCTACACCTTC. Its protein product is CASSPGTGWGYTF. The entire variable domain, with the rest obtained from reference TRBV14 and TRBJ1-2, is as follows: EAGVTQFPSHSVIEKGQTVTLRCDPISGHDNLYWYRRVMGKEIKFLLHFVKESKQDESGMPNNRFLAERTGGTYSTLKVQPAELEDSGVYFCASSPGTGWGYTFGSGTRLTVV.

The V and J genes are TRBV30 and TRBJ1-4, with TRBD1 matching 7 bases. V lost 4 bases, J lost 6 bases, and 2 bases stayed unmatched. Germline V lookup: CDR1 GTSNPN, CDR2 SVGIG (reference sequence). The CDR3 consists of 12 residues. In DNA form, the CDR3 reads TGTGCCTGGACAGGGGGTGATGAAAAACTGTTTTTT. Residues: CAWTGGDEKLFF.

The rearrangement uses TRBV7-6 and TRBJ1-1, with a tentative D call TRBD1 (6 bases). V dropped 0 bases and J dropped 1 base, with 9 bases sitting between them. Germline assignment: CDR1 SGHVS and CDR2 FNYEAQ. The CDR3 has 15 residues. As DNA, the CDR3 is TGTGCCAGCAGCTTAGCCGGCAGGGGGAACACTGAAGCTTTCTTT. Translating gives CASSLAGRGNTEAFF.

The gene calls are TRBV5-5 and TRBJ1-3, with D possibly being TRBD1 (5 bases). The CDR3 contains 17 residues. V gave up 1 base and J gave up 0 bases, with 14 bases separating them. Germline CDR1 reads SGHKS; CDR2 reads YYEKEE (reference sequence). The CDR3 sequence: CASSLMDTMSSGNTIYF. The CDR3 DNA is TGTGCCAGCAGCTTGATGGACACCATGAGCTCTGGAAACACCATATATTTT.

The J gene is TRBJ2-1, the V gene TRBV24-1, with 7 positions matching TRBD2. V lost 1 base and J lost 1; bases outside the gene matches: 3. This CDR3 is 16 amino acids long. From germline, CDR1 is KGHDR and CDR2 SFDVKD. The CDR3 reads CATSDFASGSYNEQFF. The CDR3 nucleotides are TGTGCCACCAGTGATTTCGCTAGCGGATCCTACAATGAGCAGTTCTTC.

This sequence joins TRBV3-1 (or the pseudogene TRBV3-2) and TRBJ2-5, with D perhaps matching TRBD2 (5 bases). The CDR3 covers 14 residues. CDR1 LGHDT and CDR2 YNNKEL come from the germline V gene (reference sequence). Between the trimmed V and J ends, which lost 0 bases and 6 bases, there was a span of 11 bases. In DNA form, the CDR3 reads TGTGCCAGCAGCCAAGATGCCGGGGTGAAGACCCAGTACTTC. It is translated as CASSQDAGVKTQYF.

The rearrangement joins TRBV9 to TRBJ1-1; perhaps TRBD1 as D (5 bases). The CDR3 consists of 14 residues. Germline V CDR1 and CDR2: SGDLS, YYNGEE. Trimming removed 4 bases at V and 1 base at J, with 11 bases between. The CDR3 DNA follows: TGTGCCAGCAGCTTCGACCAGGGGAACACTGAAGCTTTCTTT. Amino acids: CASSFDQGNTEAFF.

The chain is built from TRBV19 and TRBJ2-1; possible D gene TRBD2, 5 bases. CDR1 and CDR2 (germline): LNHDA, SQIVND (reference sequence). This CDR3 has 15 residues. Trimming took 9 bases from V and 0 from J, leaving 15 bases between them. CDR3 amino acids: CARVPSGSSYNEQFF. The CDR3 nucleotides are TGTGCCAGGGTACCCTCGGGGAGCTCCTACAATGAGCAGTTCTTC. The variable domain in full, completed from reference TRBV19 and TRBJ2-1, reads DGGITQSPKYLFRKEGQNVTLSCEQNLNHDAMYWYRQDPGQGLRLIYYSQIVNDFQKGDIAEGYSVSREKKESFPLTVTSAQKNPTAFYLCARVPSGSSYNEQFFGPGTRLTVL.

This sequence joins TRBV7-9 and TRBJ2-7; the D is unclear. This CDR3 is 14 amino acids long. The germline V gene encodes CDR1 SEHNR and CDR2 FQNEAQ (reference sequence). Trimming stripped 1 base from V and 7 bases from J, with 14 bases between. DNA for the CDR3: TGTGCCAGCAGCTTAGGGGCAGGTCCTCAGGAGCAGTACTTC. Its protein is CASSLGAGPQEQYF.

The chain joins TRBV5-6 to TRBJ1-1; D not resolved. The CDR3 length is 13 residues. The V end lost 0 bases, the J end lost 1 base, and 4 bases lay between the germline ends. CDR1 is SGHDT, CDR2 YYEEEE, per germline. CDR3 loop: CASSLVRNTEAFF. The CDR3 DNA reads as TGTGCCAGCAGCTTGGTCCGGAACACTGAAGCTTTCTTT.

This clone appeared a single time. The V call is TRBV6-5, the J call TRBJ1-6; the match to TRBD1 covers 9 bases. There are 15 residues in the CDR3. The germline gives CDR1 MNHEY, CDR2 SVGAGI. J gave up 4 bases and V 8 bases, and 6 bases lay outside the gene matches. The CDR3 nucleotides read TGTGCCAGCCGACAGGGGGAGAAATATAATTCACCCCTCCACTTT. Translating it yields CASRQGEKYNSPLHF.